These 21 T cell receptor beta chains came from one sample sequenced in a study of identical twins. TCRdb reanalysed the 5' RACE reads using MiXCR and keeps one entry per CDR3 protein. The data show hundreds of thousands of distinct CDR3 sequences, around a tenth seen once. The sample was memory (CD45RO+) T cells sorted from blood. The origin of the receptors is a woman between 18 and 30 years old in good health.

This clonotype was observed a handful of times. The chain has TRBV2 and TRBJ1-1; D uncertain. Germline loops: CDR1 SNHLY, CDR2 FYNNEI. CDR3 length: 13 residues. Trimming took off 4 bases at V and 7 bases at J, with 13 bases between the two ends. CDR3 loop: CASSVNGYDEAFF. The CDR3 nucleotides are TGTGCCAGCAGTGTGAACGGGTACGATGAAGCTTTCTTT.

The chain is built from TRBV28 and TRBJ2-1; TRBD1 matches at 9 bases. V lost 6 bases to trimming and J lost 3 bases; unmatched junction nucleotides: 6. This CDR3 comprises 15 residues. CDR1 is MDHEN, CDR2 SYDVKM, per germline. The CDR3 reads CASRSPGQGYNEQFF. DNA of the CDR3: TGTGCCAGCAGGTCACCGGGACAGGGCTACAATGAGCAGTTCTTC.

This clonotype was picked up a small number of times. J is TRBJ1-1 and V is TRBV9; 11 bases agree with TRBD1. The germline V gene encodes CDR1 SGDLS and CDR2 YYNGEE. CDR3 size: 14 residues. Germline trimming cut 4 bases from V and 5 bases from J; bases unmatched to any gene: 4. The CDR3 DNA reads TGTGCCAGCAGCACCCGGGACAGGGGGACTGAAGCTTTCTTT. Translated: CASSTRDRGTEAFF.

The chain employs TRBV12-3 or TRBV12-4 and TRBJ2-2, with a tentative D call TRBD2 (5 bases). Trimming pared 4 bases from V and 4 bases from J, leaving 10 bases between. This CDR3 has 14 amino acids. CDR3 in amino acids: CASSYGGPTGELFF. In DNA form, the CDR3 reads TGTGCCAGCAGTTATGGAGGACCCACCGGGGAGCTGTTTTTT.

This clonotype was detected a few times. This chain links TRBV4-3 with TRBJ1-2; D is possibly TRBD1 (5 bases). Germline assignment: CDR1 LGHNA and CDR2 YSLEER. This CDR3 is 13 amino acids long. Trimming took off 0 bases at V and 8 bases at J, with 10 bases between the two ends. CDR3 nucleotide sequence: TGCGCCAGCAGCCAAGAGTCGCGGGGGGGCTACACCTTC. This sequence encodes CASSQESRGGYTF.

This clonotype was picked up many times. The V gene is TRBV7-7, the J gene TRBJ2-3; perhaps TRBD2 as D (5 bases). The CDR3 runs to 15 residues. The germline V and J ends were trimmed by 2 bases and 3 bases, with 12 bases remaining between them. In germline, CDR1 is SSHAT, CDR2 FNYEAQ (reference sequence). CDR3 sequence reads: CASSLRVGGTDTQYF. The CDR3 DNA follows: TGTGCCAGCAGCTTACGAGTAGGAGGAACAGATACGCAGTATTTT.

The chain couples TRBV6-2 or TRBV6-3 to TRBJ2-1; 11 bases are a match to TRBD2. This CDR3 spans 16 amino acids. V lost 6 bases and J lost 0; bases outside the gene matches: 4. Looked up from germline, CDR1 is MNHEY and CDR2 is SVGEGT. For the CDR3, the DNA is TGTGCCAGCAGGGTAGCGGGAGGGAACTCCTACAATGAGCAGTTCTTC. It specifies CASRVAGGNSYNEQFF.

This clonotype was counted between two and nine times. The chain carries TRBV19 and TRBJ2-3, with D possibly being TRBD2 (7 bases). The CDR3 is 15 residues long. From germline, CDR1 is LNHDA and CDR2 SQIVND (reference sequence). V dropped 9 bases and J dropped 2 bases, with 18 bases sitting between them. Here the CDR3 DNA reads TGTGCCAGCCGCCGGGGGCTAGCGGACACAGATACGCAGTATTTT. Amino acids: CASRRGLADTDTQYF.

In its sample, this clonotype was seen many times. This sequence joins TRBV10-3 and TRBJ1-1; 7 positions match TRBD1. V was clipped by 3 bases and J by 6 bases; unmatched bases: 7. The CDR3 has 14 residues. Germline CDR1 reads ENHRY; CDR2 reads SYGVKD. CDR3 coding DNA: TGTGCCATCAGTGACCAAAACAGGGGACCTGAAGCTTTCTTT. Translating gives CAISDQNRGPEAFF.

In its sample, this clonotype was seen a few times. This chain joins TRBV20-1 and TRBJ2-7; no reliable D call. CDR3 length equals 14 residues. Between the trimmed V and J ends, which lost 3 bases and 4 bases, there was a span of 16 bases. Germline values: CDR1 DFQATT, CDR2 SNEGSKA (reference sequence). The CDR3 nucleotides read TGCAGTGCTAGCTCGCACGGACCAGATTACGAGCAGTACTTC. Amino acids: CSASSHGPDYEQYF.

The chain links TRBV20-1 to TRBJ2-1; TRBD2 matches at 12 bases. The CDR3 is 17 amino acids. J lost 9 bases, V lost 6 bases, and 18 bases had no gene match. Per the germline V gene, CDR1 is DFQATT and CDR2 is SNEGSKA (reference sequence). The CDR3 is CSADTRLTSGREGEQFF. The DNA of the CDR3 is TGCAGTGCGGACACTCGGCTGACTAGCGGGAGAGAAGGTGAGCAGTTCTTC.

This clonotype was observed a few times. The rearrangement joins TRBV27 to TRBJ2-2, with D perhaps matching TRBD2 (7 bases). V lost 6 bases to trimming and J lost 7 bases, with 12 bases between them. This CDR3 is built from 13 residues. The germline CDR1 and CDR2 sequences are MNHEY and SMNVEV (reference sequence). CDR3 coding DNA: TGTGCCAGCAGCTGGGGGGGCGGCGGGGAGCTGTTTTTT. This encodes CASSWGGGGELFF.

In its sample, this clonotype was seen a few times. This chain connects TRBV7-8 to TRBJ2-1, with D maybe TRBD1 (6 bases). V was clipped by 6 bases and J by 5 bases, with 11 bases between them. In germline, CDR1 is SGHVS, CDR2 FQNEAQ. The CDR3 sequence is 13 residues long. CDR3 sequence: CASRTTGHNEQFF. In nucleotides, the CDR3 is TGTGCCAGCAGGACAACAGGGCACAATGAGCAGTTCTTC.

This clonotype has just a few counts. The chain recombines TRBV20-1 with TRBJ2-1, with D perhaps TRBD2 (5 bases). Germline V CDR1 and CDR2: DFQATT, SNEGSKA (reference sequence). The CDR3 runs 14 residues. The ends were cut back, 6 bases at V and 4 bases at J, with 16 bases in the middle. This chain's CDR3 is CSAPVEGLYNEQFF. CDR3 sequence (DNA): TGCAGTGCCCCCGTAGAGGGCCTATACAATGAGCAGTTCTTC.

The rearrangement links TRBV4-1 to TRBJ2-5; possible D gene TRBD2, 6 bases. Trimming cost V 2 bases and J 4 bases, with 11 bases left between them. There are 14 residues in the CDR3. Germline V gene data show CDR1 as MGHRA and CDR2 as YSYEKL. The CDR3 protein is CASSQRLGPETQYF. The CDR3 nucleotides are TGCGCCAGCAGCCAAAGACTAGGCCCAGAGACCCAGTACTTC.

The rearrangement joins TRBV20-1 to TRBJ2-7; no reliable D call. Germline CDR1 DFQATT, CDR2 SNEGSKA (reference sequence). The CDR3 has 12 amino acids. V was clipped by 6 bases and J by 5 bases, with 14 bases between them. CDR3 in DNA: TGCAGTGCGACCGGAAGAAGGGACGAGCAGTACTTC. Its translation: CSATGRRDEQYF.

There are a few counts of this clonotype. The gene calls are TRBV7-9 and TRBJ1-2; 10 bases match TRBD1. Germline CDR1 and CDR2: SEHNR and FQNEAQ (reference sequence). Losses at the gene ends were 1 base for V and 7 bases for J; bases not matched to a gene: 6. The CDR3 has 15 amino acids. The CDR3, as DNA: TGTGCCAGCAGCTTAGAGACAGGGGGCCGGAGTGGCTACACCTTC. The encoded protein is CASSLETGGRSGYTF.

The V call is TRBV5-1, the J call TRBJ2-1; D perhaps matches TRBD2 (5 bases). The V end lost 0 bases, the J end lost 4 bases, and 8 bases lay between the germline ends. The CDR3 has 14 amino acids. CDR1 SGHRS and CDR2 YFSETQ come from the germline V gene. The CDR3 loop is CASSLDGVYNEQFF. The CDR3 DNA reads TGCGCCAGCAGCTTGGACGGGGTTTACAATGAGCAGTTCTTC.

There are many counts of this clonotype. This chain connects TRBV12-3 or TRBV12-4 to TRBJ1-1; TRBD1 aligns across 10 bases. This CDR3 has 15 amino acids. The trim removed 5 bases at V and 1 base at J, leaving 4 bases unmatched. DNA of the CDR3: TGTGCCAGCAGTACTTGGGACAGGGGGAACACTGAAGCTTTCTTT. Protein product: CASSTWDRGNTEAFF.

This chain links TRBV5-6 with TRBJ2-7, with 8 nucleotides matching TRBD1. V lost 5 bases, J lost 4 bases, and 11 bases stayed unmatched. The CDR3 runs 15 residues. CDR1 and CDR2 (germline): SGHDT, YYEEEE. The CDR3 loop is CASRGGQGDFYEQYF. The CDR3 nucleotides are TGTGCCAGCAGAGGTGGACAGGGAGATTTTTACGAGCAGTACTTC.

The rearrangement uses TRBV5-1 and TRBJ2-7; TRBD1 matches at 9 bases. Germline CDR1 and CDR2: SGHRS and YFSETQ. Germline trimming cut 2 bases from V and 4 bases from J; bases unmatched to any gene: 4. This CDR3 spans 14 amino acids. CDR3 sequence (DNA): TGCGCCAGCAGCTTTGGACAGGGGTGGTACGAGCAGTACTTC. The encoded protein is CASSFGQGWYEQYF.